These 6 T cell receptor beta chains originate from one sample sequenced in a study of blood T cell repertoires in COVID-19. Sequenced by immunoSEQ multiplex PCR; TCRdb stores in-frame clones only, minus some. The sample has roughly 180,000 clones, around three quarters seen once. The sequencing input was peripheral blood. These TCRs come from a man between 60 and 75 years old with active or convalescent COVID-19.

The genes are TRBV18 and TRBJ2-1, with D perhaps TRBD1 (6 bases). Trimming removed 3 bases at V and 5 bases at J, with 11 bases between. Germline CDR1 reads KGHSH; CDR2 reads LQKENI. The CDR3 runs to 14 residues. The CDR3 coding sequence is TGTGCCAGCTCACCCATGGACAGCAACAATGAGCAGTTCTTC. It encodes CASSPMDSNNEQFF.

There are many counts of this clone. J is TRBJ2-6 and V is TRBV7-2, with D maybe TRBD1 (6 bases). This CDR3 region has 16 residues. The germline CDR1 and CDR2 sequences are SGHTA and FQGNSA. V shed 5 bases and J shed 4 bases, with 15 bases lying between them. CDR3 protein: CASSPGMGAGANVLTF. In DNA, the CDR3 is TGTGCCAGCAGCCCCGGGATGGGGGCCGGGGCCAACGTCCTGACTTTC.

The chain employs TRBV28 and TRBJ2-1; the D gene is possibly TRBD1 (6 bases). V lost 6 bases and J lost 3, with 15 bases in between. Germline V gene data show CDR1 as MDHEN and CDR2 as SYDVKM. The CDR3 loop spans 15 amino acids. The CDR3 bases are TGTGCCAGCAGCGAGAGGGGGAATCACTACAATGAGCAGTTCTTC. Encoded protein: CASSERGNHYNEQFF. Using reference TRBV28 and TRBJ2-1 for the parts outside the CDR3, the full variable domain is DVKVTQSSRYLVKRTGEKVFLECVQDMDHENMFWYRQDPGLGLRLIYFSYDVKMKEKGDIPEGYSVSREKKERFSLILESASTNQTSMYLCASSERGNHYNEQFFGPGTRLTVL.

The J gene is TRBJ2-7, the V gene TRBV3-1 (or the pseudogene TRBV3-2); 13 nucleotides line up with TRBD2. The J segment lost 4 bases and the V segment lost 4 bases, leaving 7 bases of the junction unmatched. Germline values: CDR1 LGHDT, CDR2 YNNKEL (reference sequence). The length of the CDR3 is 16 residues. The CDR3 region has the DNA TGTGCCAGCAGCCGACTAGCGGGAGGACCAATTTACGAGCAGTACTTC. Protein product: CASSRLAGGPIYEQYF.

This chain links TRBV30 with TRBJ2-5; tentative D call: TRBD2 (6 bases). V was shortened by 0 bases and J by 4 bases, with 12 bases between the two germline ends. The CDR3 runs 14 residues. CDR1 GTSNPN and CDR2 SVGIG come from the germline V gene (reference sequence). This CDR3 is CAWSVTSWVETQYF. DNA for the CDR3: TGTGCCTGGAGTGTAACTAGCTGGGTAGAGACCCAGTACTTC.

The CDR3 nucleotides read TGTGCCAGCAGCCAAGGGACTAGCGGGAGCCTCGGGGCGATTAATGAGCAGTTCTTC. Its protein product is CASSQGTSGSLGAINEQFF. The chain combines TRBV3-1 (or the pseudogene TRBV3-2) with TRBJ2-1; TRBD2 matches 13 bases. CDR3 length: 19 residues. The V segment lost 1 base and the J segment 7 bases; nucleotides outside the gene matches: 13. The germline V gene encodes CDR1 LGHDT and CDR2 YNNKEL (reference sequence).